This T cell receptor beta chain is from a study of a mutant IDH1 vaccine in newly diagnosed glioma. Study at large: Mean patient age was around 40 years; 62.5% were male and approximately 40% female. Earlier therapy was either radiotherapy, temozolomide, or both, and most got both.

Here immunoSEQ multiplex PCR was the method, and the copy in TCRdb shows in-frame clones only, minus some. The data show about 56,000 clones, around 86% seen once. Time point defined: week 47, end of study. Every vaccine dose comprised 300 ug of mutant IDH1 20-mer peptide plus topical imiquimod. This clone was seen just once. Its specificity is unknown. The sequenced sample was PBMCs, obtained from a glioma patient whose treatment included an IDH1 peptide vaccine. The sequence came from a woman aged 45-65 years with glioma.

The CDR3 DNA follows: TGTGCCAGCAGCTTAGGGGCACTAGCGGGGGTAGAAGAGACCCAGTACTTC. Encoded protein: CASSLGALAGVEETQYF. The rearrangement links TRBV7-2 to TRBJ2-5; the match to TRBD2 covers 11 bases. The trim removed 1 base at V and 3 bases at J, leaving 7 bases unmatched. This CDR3 region has 17 residues. Germline CDR1 reads SGHTA; CDR2 reads FQGNSA.